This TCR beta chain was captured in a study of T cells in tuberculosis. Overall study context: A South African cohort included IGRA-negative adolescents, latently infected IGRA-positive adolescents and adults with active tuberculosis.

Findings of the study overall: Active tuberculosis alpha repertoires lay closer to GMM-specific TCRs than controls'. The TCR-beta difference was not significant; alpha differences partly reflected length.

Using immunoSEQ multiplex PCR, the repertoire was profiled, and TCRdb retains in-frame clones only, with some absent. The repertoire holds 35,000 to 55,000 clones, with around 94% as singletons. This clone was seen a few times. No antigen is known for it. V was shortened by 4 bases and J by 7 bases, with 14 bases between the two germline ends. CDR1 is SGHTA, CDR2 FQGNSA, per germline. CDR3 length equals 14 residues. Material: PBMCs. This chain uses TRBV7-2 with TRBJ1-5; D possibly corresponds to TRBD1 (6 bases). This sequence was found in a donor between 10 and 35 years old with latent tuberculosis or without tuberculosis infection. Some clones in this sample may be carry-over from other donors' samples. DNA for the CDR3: TGTGCCAGCAGCTCCTTCGACAGGCAACAGCCCCAGCATTTT. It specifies CASSSFDRQQPQHF.